Listed below are T cell receptor beta chains from one sample, sequenced in a study of vaccination and CD4 T cells after COVID-19. Their specific antigens are unknown. TCRdb passed the PCR reads through MiXCR, listing each CDR3 protein once. This table has approximately 17,000 distinct CDR3 sequences, 48% appearing once. This sample comprised CD4+ T cells from blood, cultured in vitro, obtained before SARS-CoV-2 vaccination. The receptors here all came from a human donor who had recovered from COVID-19. The CDR3 runs from the conserved cysteine through the conserved F or W. A D gene is named only where the DNA matches it firmly. The size field is filled for only some rows; it gives once, few, many or a size class.

CDR3 length: 15
clone size: once
V gene: TRBV7-8
J gene: TRBJ2-2
D gene: NA
CDR3 DNA: TGTGCCAGCAGCTTCCCACCCGGGCGCACCGGGGAGCTGTTTTTT
CDR3 protein: CASSFPPGRTGELFF

CDR3 length: 15
clone size: few
V gene: TRBV27
J gene: TRBJ1-2
D gene: TRBD1
CDR3 DNA: TGTGCCAGCAGTTCCACTGGACAGGGGACTTATGGCTACACCTTC
CDR3 protein: CASSSTGQGTYGYTF

CDR3 length: 15
clone size: few
V gene: TRBV19
J gene: TRBJ1-2
D gene: NA
CDR3 DNA: TGTGCCAGTAGTATTAGCCGGGCGATTAACTATGGCTACACCTTC
CDR3 protein: CASSISRAINYGYTF

CDR3 length: 16
clone size: few
V gene: TRBV7-3
J gene: TRBJ2-1
D gene: NA
CDR3 DNA: TGTGCCAGCAGCCCCCGTCCGAGGGAAGCCTACAATGAGCAGTTCTTC
CDR3 protein: CASSPRPREAYNEQFF

CDR3 length: 19
clone size: few
V gene: TRBV6-5
J gene: TRBJ2-3
D gene: TRBD2
CDR3 DNA: TGTGCCAGCAGTTACTCGACCAGCGGGAGGGCCGTAGGCACAGATACGCAGTATTTT
CDR3 protein: CASSYSTSGRAVGTDTQYF

CDR3 length: 14
clone size: NA
V gene: TRBV7-9
J gene: TRBJ2-5
D gene: NA
CDR3 DNA: TGTGCCAGCAGCTTGGGCTCGTACCAAGAGACCCAGTACTTC
CDR3 protein: CASSLGSYQETQYF

CDR3 length: 19
clone size: NA
V gene: TRBV6-2/TRBV6-3
J gene: TRBJ2-4
D gene: TRBD2
CDR3 DNA: TGTGCCAGCAGACTGACTAGCGGATACACCCCGCTAGCCAAAAACATTCAGTACTTC
CDR3 protein: CASRLTSGYTPLAKNIQYF

CDR3 length: 14
clone size: NA
V gene: TRBV4-3
J gene: TRBJ1-2
D gene: NA
CDR3 DNA: TGCGCCAGCAGCCAAGACCCTAATAGCTATGGCTACACCTTC
CDR3 protein: CASSQDPNSYGYTF

CDR3 length: 14
clone size: NA
V gene: TRBV7-8
J gene: TRBJ2-7
D gene: NA
CDR3 DNA: TGTGCCAGCAGCATGTCCAGGACTCCCTACGAGCAGTACTTC
CDR3 protein: CASSMSRTPYEQYF

CDR3 length: 15
clone size: once
V gene: TRBV15
J gene: TRBJ1-2
D gene: TRBD1
CDR3 DNA: TGTGCCACCAGAAAGTCCGGGACAGGGCGGTCTGGCTACACCTTC
CDR3 protein: CATRKSGTGRSGYTF

CDR3 length: 13
clone size: NA
V gene: TRBV29-1
J gene: TRBJ1-5
D gene: NA
CDR3 DNA: TGCAGCGTTGAAGAGACGAGGGGGGAAGCCCAGCATTTT
CDR3 protein: CSVEETRGEAQHF

CDR3 length: 15
clone size: few
V gene: TRBV18
J gene: TRBJ1-1
D gene: TRBD1
CDR3 DNA: TGTGCCAGCTCACCAAGGGGGCAGGCGGACACTGAAGCTTTCTTT
CDR3 protein: CASSPRGQADTEAFF

CDR3 length: 13
clone size: NA
V gene: TRBV6-1
J gene: TRBJ1-2
D gene: NA
CDR3 DNA: TGTGCCAGCAGTGAAGCGTTTAACTATGGCTACACCTTC
CDR3 protein: CASSEAFNYGYTF

CDR3 length: 14
clone size: NA
V gene: TRBV28
J gene: TRBJ2-2
D gene: NA
CDR3 DNA: TGTGCCAGCGAGGGGGGGCTCGGCACCGGGGAGCTGTTTTTT
CDR3 protein: CASEGGLGTGELFF

CDR3 length: 13
clone size: few
V gene: TRBV7-2
J gene: TRBJ1-1
D gene: NA
CDR3 DNA: TGTGCCAGCAGCTCTCCGACAGGACAGAGGTGGGTCTTT
CDR3 protein: CASSSPTGQRWVF

CDR3 length: 13
clone size: NA
V gene: TRBV20-1
J gene: TRBJ1-2
D gene: TRBD1
CDR3 DNA: TGCAGTGCTAGATGGGACAGCCTCCCCGGCTACACCTTC
CDR3 protein: CSARWDSLPGYTF

CDR3 length: 16
clone size: NA
V gene: TRBV6-1
J gene: TRBJ1-5
D gene: NA
CDR3 DNA: TGTGCCAGCAGACCGAGACCCCAGGGCGGGAATCAGCCCCAGCATTTT
CDR3 protein: CASRPRPQGGNQPQHF

CDR3 length: 14
clone size: NA
V gene: TRBV19
J gene: TRBJ1-4
D gene: TRBD1
CDR3 DNA: TGTGCCAGTAGTACCACAGGGGTAGGCGAAAAACTGTTTTTT
CDR3 protein: CASSTTGVGEKLFF

CDR3 length: 15
clone size: NA
V gene: TRBV18
J gene: TRBJ1-1
D gene: NA
CDR3 DNA: TGTGCCAGCTCACCACCGATCAGGACACACACTGAAGCTTTCTTT
CDR3 protein: CASSPPIRTHTEAFF

CDR3 length: 15
clone size: NA
V gene: TRBV5-1
J gene: TRBJ1-2
D gene: NA
CDR3 DNA: TGCGCCAGCAGCCCCAATCCAGGCGGTAACTATGGCTACACCTTC
CDR3 protein: CASSPNPGGNYGYTF

CDR3 length: 16
clone size: NA
V gene: TRBV11-3
J gene: TRBJ2-5
D gene: NA
CDR3 DNA: TGTGCCAGCAGCTTAGTCCAGCGGTCGGGCCAAGAGACCCAGTACTTC
CDR3 protein: CASSLVQRSGQETQYF

CDR3 length: 14
clone size: NA
V gene: TRBV6-5
J gene: TRBJ2-3
D gene: TRBD1
CDR3 DNA: TGTGCCAGCAGTTCGGGACAGGGTAGGCATACGCAGTATTTT
CDR3 protein: CASSSGQGRHTQYF

CDR3 length: 11
clone size: NA
V gene: TRBV20-1
J gene: TRBJ1-2
D gene: NA
CDR3 DNA: TGCAGTGCCACCAGGAACGACGGCTACACCTTC
CDR3 protein: CSATRNDGYTF

CDR3 length: 14
clone size: NA
V gene: TRBV4-3
J gene: TRBJ1-2
D gene: TRBD1
CDR3 DNA: TGCGCCAGCAGCCAAGCCTCTACAGGGGACGGCTACACCTTC
CDR3 protein: CASSQASTGDGYTF

CDR3 length: 12
clone size: NA
V gene: TRBV6-1
J gene: TRBJ1-1
D gene: NA
CDR3 DNA: TGTGCCAGCAGTAACCCTAACACTGAAGCTTTCTTT
CDR3 protein: CASSNPNTEAFF

CDR3 length: 14
clone size: NA
V gene: TRBV2
J gene: TRBJ1-3
D gene: NA
CDR3 DNA: TGTGCCAGCAGTGAACTATCCTCTGGAAACACCATATATTTT
CDR3 protein: CASSELSSGNTIYF

CDR3 length: 13
clone size: few
V gene: TRBV12-3/TRBV12-4
J gene: TRBJ2-5
D gene: TRBD2
CDR3 DNA: TGTGCCAGCATTATAGCGGGAGAGGAGACCCAGTACTTC
CDR3 protein: CASIIAGEETQYF

CDR3 length: 16
clone size: few
V gene: TRBV5-4
J gene: TRBJ2-5
D gene: NA
CDR3 DNA: TGTGCCAGCAGCTTGGCTGGCGGGGCTAAAAAAGAGACCCAGTACTTC
CDR3 protein: CASSLAGGAKKETQYF

CDR3 length: 14
clone size: NA
V gene: TRBV10-3
J gene: TRBJ1-2
D gene: TRBD1
CDR3 DNA: TGTGCCATCAGTGCGGGACAGGGAGGGAAAGGCTACACCTTC
CDR3 protein: CAISAGQGGKGYTF